The 19 T cell receptor beta chains in this list originate from one sample, sequenced in a study of Graves' ophthalmopathy and Graves' hyperthyroidism. Beta-chain TCR CDR3 regions were amplified from RNA transcripts. The first round was an RT-PCR with HTBI primers, and the second round was a multiplex PCR. Each CDR3 protein gets one entry after TCRdb re-called the multiplex PCR reads with MiXCR. This sample has 600,000 to 650,000 distinct CDR3 sequences, with 20% to 25% found just once. The material sequenced was peripheral blood. Receptors were obtained from a woman between 18 and 29 years old with stable Graves' hyperthyroidism. Some clones in this sample may be carry-over from other donors' samples.

This clonotype has ten or more counts. This chain uses TRBV28 with TRBJ2-7; D might be TRBD2 (6 bases). Between the trimmed V and J ends, which lost 6 bases and 7 bases, there was a span of 10 bases. From germline, CDR1 is MDHEN and CDR2 SYDVKM. The CDR3 is 11 residues long. In DNA, the CDR3 is TGTGCCAGCAGCCCTCGGGGGGAGCAGTACTTC. Translation: CASSPRGEQYF. The whole variable domain, remainder taken from reference TRBV28 and TRBJ2-7, is DVKVTQSSRYLVKRTGEKVFLECVQDMDHENMFWYRQDPGLGLRLIYFSYDVKMKEKGDIPEGYSVSREKKERFSLILESASTNQTSMYLCASSPRGEQYFGPGTRLTVT.

A few counts support this clonotype. This sequence joins TRBV11-2 and TRBJ2-2; 9 bases are a match to TRBD2. V was clipped by 5 bases and J by 2 bases; unmatched bases: 9. The CDR3 consists of 17 residues. The germline V gene has CDR1 SGHAT and CDR2 FQNNGV. The CDR3 nucleotides are TGTGCCAGCAGCCCCACCCGCGGGAGGGTAAACACCGGGGAGCTGTTTTTT. This sequence encodes CASSPTRGRVNTGELFF. Filled out from reference TRBV11-2 and TRBJ2-2, the complete variable domain reads EAGVAQSPRYKIIEKRQSVAFWCNPISGHATLYWYQQILGQGPKLLIQFQNNGVVDDSQLPKDRFSAERLKGVDSTLKIQPAKLEDSAVYLCASSPTRGRVNTGELFFGEGSRLTVL.

J is TRBJ1-2 and V is TRBV19; D call uncertain. Trimming took 10 bases from V and 4 from J, leaving 13 bases between them. This CDR3 region has 12 residues. Germline assignment: CDR1 LNHDA and CDR2 SQIVND (reference sequence). The CDR3 is CATMGSLYGYTF. For the CDR3, the DNA is TGTGCCACCATGGGGTCTCTCTATGGCTACACCTTC.

This clonotype was recorded many times. The CDR3 protein is CSATTWGALEAFF. CDR3 nucleotides: TGCAGTGCAACCACTTGGGGGGCCCTTGAAGCTTTCTTT. The chain carries TRBV20-1 and TRBJ1-1, with D perhaps matching TRBD1 (6 bases). The V gene's germline CDR1 is DFQATT and CDR2 SNEGSKA (reference sequence). The CDR3 length is 13 residues. The V and J ends lost 6 bases and 7 bases respectively, with 18 bases between them.

This clonotype was observed many times. The chain combines TRBV2 with TRBJ2-5; 7 bases align to TRBD1. This CDR3 is built from 15 residues. The germline CDR1 and CDR2 sequences are SNHLY and FYNNEI. Trimming at V came to 4 bases and at J to 1 base, leaving 6 bases not matched to a gene. CDR3 region: CASSGGDSLQETQYF. DNA of the CDR3: TGTGCCAGCAGTGGAGGGGACAGCCTCCAAGAGACCCAGTACTTC. The variable domain in full, with the rest retrieved from reference TRBV2 and TRBJ2-5, is EPEVTQTPSHQVTQMGQEVILRCVPISNHLYFYWYRQILGQKVEFLVSFYNNEISEKSEIFDDQFSVERPDGSNFTLKIRSTKLEDSAMYFCASSGGDSLQETQYFGPGTRLLVL.

This clonotype has at least ten counts. The chain recombines TRBV28 with TRBJ2-7, with D maybe TRBD2 (7 bases). Germline values: CDR1 MDHEN, CDR2 SYDVKM. The CDR3 spans 15 residues. With 2 bases removed from V and 1 base from J, the gap between germline ends came to 12 bases. The CDR3 protein is CASSLGGGRSYEQYF. The CDR3 DNA sequence: TGTGCCAGCAGTTTAGGGGGCGGGAGATCCTACGAGCAGTACTTC.

This clonotype was seen a few times. The rearrangement uses TRBV20-1 and TRBJ2-5, with 8 positions matching TRBD1. Germline-derived CDR1 and CDR2 are DFQATT and SNEGSKA (reference sequence). This CDR3 contains 16 residues. Trimming took 0 bases from V and 5 from J; bases not matched to a gene: 11. Here the CDR3 reads CSARDQGQGAGETQYF. The CDR3 nucleotides read TGCAGTGCTAGAGACCAAGGGCAGGGGGCTGGCGAGACCCAGTACTTC.

On this clonotype: A read error may produce the germline difference seen at one junction end. The V and J genes are TRBV6-5 and TRBJ1-2; the D is unclear. CDR1 is MNHEY and CDR2 is SVGAGI in the germline V gene. This CDR3 is built from 15 residues. CDR3 coding DNA: TGTGCCGGCAGTTACTCCTCGGGAGGGCCGGAAGGCTACACCTTC. Amino acids: CAGSYSSGGPEGYTF.

This clonotype was seen repeatedly, ten times or more. The chain has TRBV6-2 or TRBV6-3 and TRBJ1-5; 7 bases line up with TRBD1. The CDR3 extends over 16 amino acids. The ends lost 6 bases at V and 0 bases at J; junction bases unmatched: 8. The germline CDR1 and CDR2 sequences are MNHEY and SVGEGT. The CDR3: CASSRGTEFSNQPQHF. The CDR3 region has the DNA TGTGCCAGCAGCCGCGGGACAGAATTTAGCAATCAGCCCCAGCATTTT.

This clonotype has at least ten counts. The chain has TRBV4-2 and TRBJ1-6; D may be TRBD1 (5 bases). CDR1 is LGHNA and CDR2 is YNFKEQ in the germline V gene. The CDR3 has 15 amino acids. Trimming stripped 0 bases from V and 10 bases from J, with 13 bases between. The CDR3 protein is CASSQEAGPFSPLHF. In DNA form, the CDR3 reads TGTGCCAGCAGCCAAGAGGCAGGGCCATTCTCACCCCTCCACTTT.

This clonotype was counted ten times or more. V gene TRBV2 combines with J gene TRBJ2-7; D call uncertain. Germline assignment: CDR1 SNHLY and CDR2 FYNNEI. The CDR3 is 14 amino acids. Between the trimmed V and J ends, which lost 8 bases and 6 bases, there was a span of 20 bases. The CDR3 nucleotides read TGTGCCAGCTCTAGGAGTCAAACGATCGGCGAGCAGTACTTC. It translates to CASSRSQTIGEQYF.

This clonotype was detected many times. The rearrangement joins TRBV6-1 to TRBJ1-2, with D possibly being TRBD1 (6 bases). Trimming removed 5 bases at V and 7 bases at J, with 14 bases between. This CDR3 contains 13 residues. The V gene's germline CDR1 is MNHNS and CDR2 SASEGT. CDR3 coding DNA: TGTGCCAGCAGTCCATACAGGGTATTTGGCTACACCTTC. Translation gives CASSPYRVFGYTF.

This clonotype was seen a few times. The gene calls are TRBV6-1 and TRBJ1-2; D unresolved. CDR3 size: 13 residues. Germline CDR1 MNHNS, CDR2 SASEGT. Between the trimmed V and J ends, which lost 2 bases and 4 bases, there was a span of 8 bases. The CDR3 reads CASSESSLYGYTF. The CDR3 nucleotides are TGTGCCAGCAGTGAAAGTTCCCTCTATGGCTACACCTTC.

This clonotype was recorded many times. The chain recombines TRBV20-1 with TRBJ1-1, with D possibly TRBD1 on 5 matching bases. The CDR3 is 13 amino acids. V was shortened by 6 bases and J by 0 bases, with 11 bases between the two germline ends. Per germline, CDR1 DFQATT and CDR2 SNEGSKA (reference sequence). CDR3 residues: CSARDVLNTEAFF. The DNA for the CDR3 is TGCAGTGCAAGGGACGTACTGAACACTGAAGCTTTCTTT.

This clonotype was picked up many times. The chain recombines TRBV12-3 or TRBV12-4 with TRBJ2-2; D remains ambiguous. V lost 3 bases and J lost 6, with 8 bases in between. This CDR3 is built from 13 residues. CDR3 protein: CASSFDDAGELFF. DNA of the CDR3: TGTGCCAGCAGTTTCGACGACGCCGGGGAGCTGTTTTTT.

The rearrangement links TRBV30 to TRBJ1-5; D remains unclear. CDR1 GTSNPN and CDR2 SVGIG come from the germline V gene (reference sequence). The V end was cut by 4 bases, the J end by 5 bases, with 0 bases between. This CDR3 has 9 residues. The CDR3 sequence is CAWNQPQHF. CDR3 nucleotides: TGTGCCTGGAATCAGCCCCAGCATTTT.

The rearrangement uses TRBV12-3 or TRBV12-4 and TRBJ1-1; D remains unclear. The CDR3 contains 11 residues. V was cut by 10 bases and J by 5 bases, with 11 bases left in between. Here the CDR3 reads CATSVGTEAFF. The CDR3 DNA is TGTGCCACCTCCGTTGGGACTGAAGCTTTCTTT.

This clonotype was seen at least ten times. V usage is TRBV27 and J usage is TRBJ2-7, with D possibly matching TRBD2 (5 bases). V was cut by 5 bases and J by 0 bases, with 8 bases left in between. This CDR3 region has 13 residues. Germline CDR1 is MNHEY and CDR2 is SMNVEV (reference sequence). Here the CDR3 DNA reads TGTGCCAGCAGTGCGGGTATCTCCTACGAGCAGTACTTC. Translation gives CASSAGISYEQYF.

The CDR3, as DNA: TGTGCCAGCAGTGATTGGGCGGGAGGTGGGCAAGAGACCCAGTACTTC. It codes for CASSDWAGGGQETQYF. V and J are TRBV6-1 and TRBJ2-5; TRBD2 matches 8 bases. The germline V gene has CDR1 MNHNS and CDR2 SASEGT. CDR3 size: 16 residues. Trimming cost V 3 bases and J 2 bases; bases outside gene matches: 8.